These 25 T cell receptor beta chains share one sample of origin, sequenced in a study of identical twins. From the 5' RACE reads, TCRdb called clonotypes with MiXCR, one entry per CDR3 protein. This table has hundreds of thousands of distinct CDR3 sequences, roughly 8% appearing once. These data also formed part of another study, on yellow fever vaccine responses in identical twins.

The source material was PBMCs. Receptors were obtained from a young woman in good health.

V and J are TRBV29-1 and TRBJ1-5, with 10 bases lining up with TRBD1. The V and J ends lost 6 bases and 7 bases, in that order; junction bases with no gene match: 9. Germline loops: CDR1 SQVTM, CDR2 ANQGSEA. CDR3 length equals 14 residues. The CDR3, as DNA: TGCAGCGTCGCCGGGACAGGGGTCAAACAGCCCCAGCATTTT. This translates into CSVAGTGVKQPQHF.

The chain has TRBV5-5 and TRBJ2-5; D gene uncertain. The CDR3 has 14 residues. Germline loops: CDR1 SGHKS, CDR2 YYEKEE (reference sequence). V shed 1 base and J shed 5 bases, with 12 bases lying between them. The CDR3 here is CASSLTPWSETQYF. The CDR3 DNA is TGTGCCAGCAGCTTGACCCCTTGGTCGGAGACCCAGTACTTC.

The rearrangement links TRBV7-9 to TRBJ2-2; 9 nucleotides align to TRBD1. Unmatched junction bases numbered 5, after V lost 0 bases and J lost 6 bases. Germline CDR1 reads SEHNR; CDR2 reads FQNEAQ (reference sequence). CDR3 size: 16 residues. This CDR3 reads CASSLATGQGSGELFF. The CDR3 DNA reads TGTGCCAGCAGCTTAGCCACTGGACAGGGGTCCGGGGAGCTGTTTTTT.

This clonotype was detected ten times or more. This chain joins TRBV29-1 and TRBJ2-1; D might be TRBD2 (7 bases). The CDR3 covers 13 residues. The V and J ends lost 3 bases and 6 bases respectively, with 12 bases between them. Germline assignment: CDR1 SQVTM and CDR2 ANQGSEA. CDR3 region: CSVDRGRGNEQFF. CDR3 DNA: TGCAGCGTTGATAGGGGGAGGGGCAATGAGCAGTTCTTC.

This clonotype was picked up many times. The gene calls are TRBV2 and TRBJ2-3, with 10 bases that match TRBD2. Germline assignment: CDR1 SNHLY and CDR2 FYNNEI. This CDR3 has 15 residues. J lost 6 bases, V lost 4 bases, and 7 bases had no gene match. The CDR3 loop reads CASSGPAGGRDTQYF. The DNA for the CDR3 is TGTGCCAGCAGTGGACCAGCGGGAGGGCGTGATACGCAGTATTTT.

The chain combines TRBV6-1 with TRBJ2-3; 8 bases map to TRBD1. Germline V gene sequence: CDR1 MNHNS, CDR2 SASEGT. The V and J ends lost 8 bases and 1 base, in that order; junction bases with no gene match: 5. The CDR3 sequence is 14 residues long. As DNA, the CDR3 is TGTGCCAGCGGACAGGGTTGGGGCACAGATACGCAGTATTTT. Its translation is CASGQGWGTDTQYF.

The CDR3, as DNA: TGTGCCAGCAGCCGGTCCATAGCGGGAGGGCCTTACGAGCAGTACTTC. Translated: CASSRSIAGGPYEQYF. This chain connects TRBV3-1 to TRBJ2-7, with 11 bases aligning to TRBD2. The CDR3 sequence is 16 residues long. Germline loops: CDR1 LGHDT, CDR2 YNNKEL (reference sequence). J lost 4 bases, V lost 4 bases, and 9 bases had no gene match.

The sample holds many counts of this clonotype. CDR3 DNA sequence: TGTGCCAGCTGCAGGCAGGGTTCCTACGAGCAGTACTTC. Translated: CASCRQGSYEQYF. This chain connects TRBV12-3 or TRBV12-4 to TRBJ2-7, with D tentatively TRBD1 (5 bases). This CDR3 has 13 residues. Trimming pared 8 bases from V and 1 base from J, leaving 12 bases between.

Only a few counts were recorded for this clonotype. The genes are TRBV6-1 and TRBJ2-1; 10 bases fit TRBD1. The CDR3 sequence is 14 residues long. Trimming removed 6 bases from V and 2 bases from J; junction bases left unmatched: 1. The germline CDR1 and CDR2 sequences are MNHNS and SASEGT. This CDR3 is CASRTGGTYNEQFF. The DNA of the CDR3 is TGTGCCAGCAGGACAGGGGGCACCTACAATGAGCAGTTCTTC.

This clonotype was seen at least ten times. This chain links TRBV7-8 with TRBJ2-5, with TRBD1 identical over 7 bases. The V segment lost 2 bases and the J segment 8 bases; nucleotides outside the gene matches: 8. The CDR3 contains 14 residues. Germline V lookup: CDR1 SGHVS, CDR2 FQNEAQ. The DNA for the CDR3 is TGTGCCAGCAGCTTAATCAGACAGGGTCTAACCCAGTACTTC. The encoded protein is CASSLIRQGLTQYF.

CDR3 in DNA: TGTGCCAGCAGTTTCGGGCAGGGGGGTGGCAATGAGCAGTTCTTC. Protein product: CASSFGQGGGNEQFF. The chain carries TRBV27 and TRBJ2-1, with a tentative D call TRBD1 (7 bases). From germline, CDR1 is MNHEY and CDR2 SMNVEV (reference sequence). The CDR3 is 15 residues long. Trimming cost V 3 bases and J 6 bases, with 15 bases left between them.

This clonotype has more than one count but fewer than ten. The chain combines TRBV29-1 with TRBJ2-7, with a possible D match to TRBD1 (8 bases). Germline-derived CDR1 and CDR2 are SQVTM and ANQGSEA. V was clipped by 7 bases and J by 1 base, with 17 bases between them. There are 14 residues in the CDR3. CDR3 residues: CSGPTGDYSYEQYF. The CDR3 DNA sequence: TGCAGCGGCCCGACAGGGGACTATTCCTACGAGCAGTACTTC.

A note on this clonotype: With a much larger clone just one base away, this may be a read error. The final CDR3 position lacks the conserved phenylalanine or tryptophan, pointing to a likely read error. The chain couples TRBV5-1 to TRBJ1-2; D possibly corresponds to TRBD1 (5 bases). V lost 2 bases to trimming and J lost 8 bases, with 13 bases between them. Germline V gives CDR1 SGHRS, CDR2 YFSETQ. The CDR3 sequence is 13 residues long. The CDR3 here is CASSLRWQGGYTL. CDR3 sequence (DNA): TGCGCCAGCAGCTTACGGTGGCAGGGCGGCTACACCCTC.

CDR3 sequence (DNA): TGCAGTGCTAGAGTAAGGATAGAGGGCGAGCAGTACTTC. It specifies CSARVRIEGEQYF. The chain is built from TRBV20-1 and TRBJ2-7, with D possibly TRBD2 on 5 matching bases. The V and J ends lost 1 base and 6 bases respectively, with 13 bases between them. Germline CDR1 and CDR2: DFQATT and SNEGSKA (reference sequence). CDR3 length: 13 amino acids.

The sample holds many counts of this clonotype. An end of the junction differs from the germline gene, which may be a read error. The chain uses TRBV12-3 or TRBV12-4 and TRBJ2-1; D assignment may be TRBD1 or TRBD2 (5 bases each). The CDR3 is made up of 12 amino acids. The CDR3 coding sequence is TGTGCCAGCAGTCCACTTGAATATGTGGGGGTCTTC. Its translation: CASSPLEYVGVF.

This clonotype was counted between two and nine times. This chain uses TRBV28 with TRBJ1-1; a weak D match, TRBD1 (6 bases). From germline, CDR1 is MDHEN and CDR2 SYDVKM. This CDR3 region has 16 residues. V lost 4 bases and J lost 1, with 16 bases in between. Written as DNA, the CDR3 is TGTGCCAGCAGTTCGATAGACAGGCGAAAGAACACTGAAGCTTTCTTT. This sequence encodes CASSSIDRRKNTEAFF.

The CDR3 DNA is TGTGCCAGCAGTGACCTACTAGCGGACAATGAGCAGTTCTTC. Translation: CASSDLLADNEQFF. The rearrangement links TRBV27 to TRBJ2-1, with 8 bases matching TRBD2. Unmatched junction bases numbered 5, after V lost 5 bases and J lost 5 bases. Germline CDR1 reads MNHEY; CDR2 reads SMNVEV (reference sequence). CDR3 length equals 14 residues.

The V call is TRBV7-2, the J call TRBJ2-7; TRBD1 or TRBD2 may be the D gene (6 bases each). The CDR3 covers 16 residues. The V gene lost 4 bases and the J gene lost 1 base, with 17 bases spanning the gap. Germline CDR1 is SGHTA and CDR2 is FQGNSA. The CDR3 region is CASSSGARLPSYEQYF. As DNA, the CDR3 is TGTGCCAGCAGCTCGGGGGCGCGACTACCATCCTACGAGCAGTACTTC.

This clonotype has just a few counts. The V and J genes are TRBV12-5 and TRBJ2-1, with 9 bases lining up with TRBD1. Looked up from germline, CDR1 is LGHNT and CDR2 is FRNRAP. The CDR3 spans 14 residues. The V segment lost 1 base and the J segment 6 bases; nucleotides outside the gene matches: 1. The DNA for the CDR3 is TGTGCTAGTGGTTTGGGGACAGGGGTCAATGAGCAGTTCTTC. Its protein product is CASGLGTGVNEQFF.

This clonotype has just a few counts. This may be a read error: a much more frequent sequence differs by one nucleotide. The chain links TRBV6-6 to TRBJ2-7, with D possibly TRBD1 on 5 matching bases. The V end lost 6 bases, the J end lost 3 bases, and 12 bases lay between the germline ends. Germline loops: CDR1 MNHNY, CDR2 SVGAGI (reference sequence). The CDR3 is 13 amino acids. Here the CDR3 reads CASSLRQFYEQYF. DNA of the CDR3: TGTGCCAGCAGCCTACGACAGTTCTACGAGCAGTACTTC.

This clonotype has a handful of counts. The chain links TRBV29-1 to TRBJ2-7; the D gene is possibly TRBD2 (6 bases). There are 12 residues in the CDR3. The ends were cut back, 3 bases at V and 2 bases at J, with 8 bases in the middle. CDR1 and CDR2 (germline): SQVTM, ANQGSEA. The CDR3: CSVDSGAYEQYF. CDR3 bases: TGCAGCGTTGATTCGGGGGCCTACGAGCAGTACTTC.

The CDR3 loop reads CASSLWQGQETQYF. In nucleotides, the CDR3 is TGTGCCAGCAGCTTATGGCAGGGGCAAGAGACCCAGTACTTC. The rearrangement joins TRBV7-2 to TRBJ2-5; D perhaps matches TRBD1 (6 bases). Germline V lookup: CDR1 SGHTA, CDR2 FQGNSA. This CDR3 region has 14 residues. Trimming shortened V by 2 bases and J by 2 bases, and 9 bases separated the two germline ends.

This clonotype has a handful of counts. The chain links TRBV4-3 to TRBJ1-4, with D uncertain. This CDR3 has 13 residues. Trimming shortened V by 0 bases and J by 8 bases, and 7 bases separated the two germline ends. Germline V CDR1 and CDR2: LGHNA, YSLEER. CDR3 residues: CASSQDVREKLFF. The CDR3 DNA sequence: TGCGCCAGCAGCCAAGACGTACGGGAAAAACTGTTTTTT.

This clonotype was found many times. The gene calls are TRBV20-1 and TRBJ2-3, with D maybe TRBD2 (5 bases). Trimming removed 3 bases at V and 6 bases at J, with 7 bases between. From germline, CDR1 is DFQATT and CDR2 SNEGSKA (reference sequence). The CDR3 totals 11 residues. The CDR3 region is CSASRDDTQYF. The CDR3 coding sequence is TGCAGTGCTAGTCGGGATGATACGCAGTATTTT.

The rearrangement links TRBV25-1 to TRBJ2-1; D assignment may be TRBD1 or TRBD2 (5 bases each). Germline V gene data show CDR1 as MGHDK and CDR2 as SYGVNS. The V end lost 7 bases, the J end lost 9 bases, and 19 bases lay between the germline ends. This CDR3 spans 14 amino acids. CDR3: CASTLGPDGGEQFF. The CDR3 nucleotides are TGTGCCAGCACCCTAGGTCCGGATGGGGGTGAGCAGTTCTTC. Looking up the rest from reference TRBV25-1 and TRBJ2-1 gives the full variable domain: EADIYQTPRYLVIGTGKKITLECSQTMGHDKMYWYQQDPGMELHLIHYSYGVNSTEKGDLSSESTVSRIRTEHFPLTLESARPSHTSQYLCASTLGPDGGEQFFGPGTRLTVL.